This T cell receptor (beta chain) stems from a study of early T cells in non-severe SARS-CoV-2 infection. TCRdb ran MiXCR on the 5' RACE reads and lists one entry per CDR3 protein. The repertoire includes 50,000 or so distinct CDR3 sequences, about 15% of them detected once, and less than 12% sits in the top ten. With V trimmed by 4 bases and J by 4 bases, 5 bases remained unmatched. In germline, CDR1 is SNHLY, CDR2 FYNNEI. CDR3 length equals 14 residues. This receptor was taken from an adult who was a healthcare worker with PCR-confirmed SARS-CoV-2 infection or an uninfected control (not recorded which). The gene calls are TRBV2 and TRBJ2-3; 7 bases map to TRBD2. The sequences come from whole blood, collected at baseline. The CDR3 spells CASSGGLTSDTQYF. For the CDR3, the DNA is TGTGCCAGCAGTGGGGGACTAACATCAGATACGCAGTATTTT.